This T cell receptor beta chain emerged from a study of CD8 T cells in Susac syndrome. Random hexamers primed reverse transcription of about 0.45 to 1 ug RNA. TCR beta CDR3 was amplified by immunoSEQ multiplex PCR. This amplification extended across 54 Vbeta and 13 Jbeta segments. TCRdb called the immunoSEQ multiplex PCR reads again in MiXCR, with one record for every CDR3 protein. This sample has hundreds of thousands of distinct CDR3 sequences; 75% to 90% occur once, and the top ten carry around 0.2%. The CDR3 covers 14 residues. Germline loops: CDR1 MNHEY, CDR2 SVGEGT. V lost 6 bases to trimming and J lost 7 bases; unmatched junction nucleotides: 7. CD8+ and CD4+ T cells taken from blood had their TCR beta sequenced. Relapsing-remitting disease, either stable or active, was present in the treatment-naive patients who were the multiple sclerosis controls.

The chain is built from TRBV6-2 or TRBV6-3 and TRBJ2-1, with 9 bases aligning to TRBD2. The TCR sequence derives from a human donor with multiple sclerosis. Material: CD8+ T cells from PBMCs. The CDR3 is CASSLAGSPNEQFF. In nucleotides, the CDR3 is TGTGCCAGCAGCCTAGCGGGGTCTCCGAATGAGCAGTTCTTC.